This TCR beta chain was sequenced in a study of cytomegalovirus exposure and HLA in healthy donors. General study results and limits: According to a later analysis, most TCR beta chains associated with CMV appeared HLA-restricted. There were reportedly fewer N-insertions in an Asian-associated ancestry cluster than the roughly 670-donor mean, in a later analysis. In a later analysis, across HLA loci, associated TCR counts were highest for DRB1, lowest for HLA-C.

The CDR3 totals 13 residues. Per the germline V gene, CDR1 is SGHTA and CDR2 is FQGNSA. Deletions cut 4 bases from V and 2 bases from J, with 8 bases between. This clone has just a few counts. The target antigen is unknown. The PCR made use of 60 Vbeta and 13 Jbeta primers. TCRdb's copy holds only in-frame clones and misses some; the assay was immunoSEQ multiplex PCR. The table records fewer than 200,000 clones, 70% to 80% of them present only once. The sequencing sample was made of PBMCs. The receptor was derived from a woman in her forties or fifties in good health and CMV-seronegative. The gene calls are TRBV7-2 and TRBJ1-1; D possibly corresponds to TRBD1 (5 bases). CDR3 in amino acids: CASSSQGNTEAFF. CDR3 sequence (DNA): TGTGCCAGCAGCTCCCAGGGTAACACTGAAGCTTTCTTT.